This TCR beta chain was sequenced for a study of molecular identifiers for immune sequencing clone quantification (dated by TCRdb to 2017 to 2018). For the wider study: In a replicate experiment, RNA from roughly 20,000 or 100,000 naive CD8 T cells was split into five aliquots, four of which were sequenced. The study was a methods study using CD8 T cells to benchmark molecular-identifier clustering-based TCR repertoire sequencing (MIDCIRS) and TCR RNA copy counting.

Overall results and qualifications from the work: Modeling estimated about 2.8 recovered TCR RNA copies per cell, compared with about 10 by digital PCR, which implies around 33% capture efficiency. Without barcode sub-clustering, chimeric consensus sequences inflated TCR diversity; chimeras reached as high as 47%. Highly expanded clone sizes could be underestimated because identical TCR molecules may share a barcode. The naive libraries included spiked-in Jurkat TCR RNA (10 copies' worth), and this RNA is not part of the donor repertoire. A single cell's worth of spiked-in Jurkat TCR RNA was reported detectable even among about 1.1 million naive CD8 T cells. Clones above 20 RNA copies held over 98% of molecules in CMV-specific effector cells but under 1% in naive cells.

Receptor amplification or capture employed PCR. Sequencing was performed on an Illumina HiSeq 4000. Preparation of bulk TCR libraries followed a previously described approach, with the TCR primers listed in Table S5. The Qiagen AllPrep DNA/RNA kit was used to purify total RNA. Before any analysis, reads coming from multiple sequencing runs of the same library were combined into one pool. Per the source publication's procedure: Reads were retained only if their TCR constant sequence matched exactly, and those retained reads were trimmed to 150 nt and grouped according to their 12-nt molecular barcodes. Reads inside each barcode group were sub-clustered using a 15% Levenshtein threshold, and a quality-weighted consensus sequence was constructed for each RNA molecule. Non-functional sequences were filtered out, along with any lower-count sequence sitting one edit away from another sequence. Based on fitting two negative binomial distributions, any barcode sub-cluster with under 20% of the maximum read count was discarded. The public reads were run again by TCRdb, first through fastp at Q25 and then through MiXCR, and only productive beta chains were kept. Duplicate CDR3 protein sequences are folded into a single record with the most common DNA and genes. TCRdb, not the authors, supplied the V and J calls. A total of tens of thousands of distinct CDR3 sequences appear in this sample, 25% of them only once. Of the sample, under 2% is held by the ten largest clones.

Libraries of naive CD8 T cells were built from around 20,000 to 990,000 sorted cells, with 10%, 30% or 50% of the purified RNA used. On a BD FACSAria II, naive CD8 T cells were FACS-sorted as CD8+CD4-CCR7+CD45RA+ and collected into RLT Plus buffer. Roughly 10 TCR copies' worth of Jurkat RNA were spiked into about 20,000-1,100,000 naive CD8 T cell samples to test detection sensitivity. CD8 T cells were enriched using RosetteSep CD8+ T Cell Enrichment Cocktail and Ficoll-Paque, and the enriched cells then underwent ACK red cell lysis. This clonotype was detected many times. The antigen this receptor binds is unknown. Per-base quality was not reported, and no clone a single base away is much larger than it. From the cysteine through the phenylalanine, the CDR3 covers 17 amino acids. The read is trimmed to its CDR3 DNA, 51 bases read in frame from base 1. As encoded in the germline V gene, CDR1 is KGHSH while CDR2 is LQKENI. V lost 0 bases and J lost 2 bases, and the count of bases not matched to a germline gene is 6.

The sequenced sample consisted of naive CD8+ T cells from blood, with Jurkat cell RNA spiked in. Reading the label with the study, this specimen's cell subset or site is: FACS-sorted CD8+CD4-CCR7+CD45RA+ naive T cells. The source of this sequence is a human donor in good health. Some libraries in this study had Jurkat cell RNA spiked in. This chain is built from TRBV18 and TRBJ2-5; the central 10 bases match TRBD2. The encoded CDR3 is CASSPPLAGGRQETQYF. The sequenced DNA: TGTGCCAGCTCACCACCATTAGCGGGGGGACGACAAGAGACCCAGTACTTC. The full variable domain, completed from the reference TRBV18 and TRBJ2-5 proteins outside the CDR3, reads NAGVMQNPRHLVRRRGQEARLRCSPMKGHSHVYWYRQLPEEGLKFMVYLQKENIIDESGMPKERFSAEFPKEGPSILRIQQVVRGDSAAYFCASSPPLAGGRQETQYFGPGTRLLVL.